Shown below are 14 T cell receptor beta chains from a single sample sequenced in a study of blood T cell repertoires in COVID-19. This table comes from immunoSEQ multiplex PCR, and its TCRdb copy is limited to in-frame clones, with some not included. This table has about 110,000 clones, around four fifths appearing once. The sequenced sample consisted of peripheral blood. The receptor source for this set is a woman aged 65 to 85 with acute or convalescent COVID-19.

This clone has a single count. The gene calls are TRBV15 and TRBJ2-3, with TRBD2 matching over 14 bases. Germline-derived CDR1 and CDR2 are LNHNV and YYDKDF (reference sequence). The CDR3 consists of 17 residues. The V and J ends lost 5 bases and 5 bases, in that order; junction bases with no gene match: 9. CDR3 residues: CATSGPGLAGVGDTQYF. In nucleotides, the CDR3 is TGTGCCACCAGCGGGCCGGGACTAGCGGGAGTGGGAGATACGCAGTATTTT.

The gene calls are TRBV12-2 and TRBJ2-1; TRBD1, as called in the table, went unchecked against the DNA. TRBV12-2 is a pseudogene locus. The CDR3 spans 16 residues. The chain's CDR3 is CASRADRENSYNEQFF. The CDR3 DNA is TGTGCAAGTCGCGCAGACAGGGAAAACTCCTACAATGAGCAGTTCTTC.

This chain connects TRBV6-5 to TRBJ2-7; 8 bases fit TRBD1. The CDR3 has 14 amino acids. Germline V lookup: CDR1 MNHEY, CDR2 SVGAGI. After removal of 5 bases from V and 6 bases from J, the junction contained 9 bases not matched to a gene. The CDR3 is CASSKQGAPPEQYF. Here the CDR3 DNA reads TGTGCCAGCAGTAAGCAGGGGGCACCCCCCGAGCAGTACTTC.

The chain has TRBV19 and TRBJ1-2, with D tentatively TRBD1 (5 bases). V was clipped by 5 bases and J by 4 bases, with 14 bases between them. CDR1 is LNHDA and CDR2 is SQIVND in the germline V gene (reference sequence). This CDR3 contains 14 residues. CDR3 coding DNA: TGTGCCAGTAGTCCGGGGGGGGGTAGCTATGGCTACACCTTC. Its translation is CASSPGGGSYGYTF.

V and J are TRBV7-6 and TRBJ2-5; TRBD2 agrees at 9 bases. The germline V gene has CDR1 SGHVS and CDR2 FNYEAQ. V was pared by 5 bases and J by 5 bases, with 9 bases of the junction left unmatched. This CDR3 spans 15 amino acids. The CDR3 region has the DNA TGTGCCAGCAGCCACTGGACTAGCGAGGGGGAGACCCAGTACTTC. Translating it yields CASSHWTSEGETQYF.

This chain links TRBV7-9 with TRBJ1-2, with 10 bases lining up with TRBD1. Per germline, CDR1 SEHNR and CDR2 FQNEAQ (reference sequence). The CDR3 is 15 amino acids. Trimming took 1 base from V and 5 from J; bases not matched to a gene: 4. The CDR3 DNA sequence: TGTGCCAGCAGCTTAGGCAGACAGGGGGCGTATGGCTACACCTTC. Its translation: CASSLGRQGAYGYTF.

V usage is TRBV6-5 and J usage is TRBJ1-2; D perhaps matches TRBD1 (5 bases). The CDR3 length is 15 residues. The V gene lost 0 bases and the J gene lost 5 bases, with 13 bases spanning the gap. Germline V lookup: CDR1 MNHEY, CDR2 SVGAGI. The CDR3 coding sequence is TGTGCCAGCAGTTACTCGCGGGGCCTAAAGTATGGCTACACCTTC. It encodes CASSYSRGLKYGYTF.

This sequence joins TRBV9 and TRBJ2-3; TRBD1 is a possible D gene (7 bases). The germline V and J ends were trimmed by 0 bases and 2 bases, with 13 bases remaining between them. CDR3 length: 16 amino acids. Looked up from germline, CDR1 is SGDLS and CDR2 is YYNGEE. CDR3 protein: CASSVDAGQPTDTQYF. CDR3 sequence (DNA): TGTGCCAGCAGCGTAGATGCGGGACAGCCCACAGATACGCAGTATTTT.

The rearrangement joins TRBV29-1 to TRBJ2-1, with no clear D. The CDR3 is 11 amino acids. CDR1 is SQVTM, CDR2 ANQGSEA, per germline. Trimming stripped 3 bases from V and 7 bases from J, with 7 bases between. This CDR3 reads CSVDQVNEQFF. The CDR3 DNA follows: TGCAGCGTTGATCAGGTAAATGAGCAGTTCTTC.

Remarks on this clone: Germline and junction disagree at one end, which may indicate a read error. The rearrangement joins TRBV18 to TRBJ2-5, with D perhaps matching TRBD1 (6 bases). The CDR3 totals 13 residues. Germline loops: CDR1 KGHSH, CDR2 LQKENI. The CDR3 region has the DNA TGTGCCAGCTCACCAAGAGAAGGGACATTCAAGGACTTC. It specifies CASSPREGTFKDF.

This sequence joins TRBV5-4 and TRBJ2-1, with D tentatively TRBD2 (5 bases). Germline V gene sequence: CDR1 SGHNT, CDR2 YYREEE (reference sequence). Between the trimmed V and J ends, which lost 1 base and 8 bases, there was a span of 7 bases. The length of the CDR3 is 12 residues. The CDR3 nucleotides read TGTGCCAGCAGCTTGATTAGCGATGAGCAGTTCTTC. Translation: CASSLISDEQFF.

The chain employs TRBV14 and TRBJ2-7; D perhaps matches TRBD2 (6 bases). In germline, CDR1 is SGHDN, CDR2 FVKESK. The CDR3 totals 17 residues. V was shortened by 0 bases and J by 2 bases, with 17 bases between the two germline ends. The chain's CDR3 is CASSQDLYLAPTYEQYF. The CDR3 DNA is TGTGCCAGCAGCCAAGATTTATATCTAGCGCCTACCTACGAGCAGTACTTC.

The CDR3 DNA is TGTGCCACCAGTGAGAAGGGAGTCTATGGCTACACCTTC. Residues: CATSEKGVYGYTF. The J gene is TRBJ1-2, the V gene TRBV24-1; unclear D gene. Trimming pared 4 bases from V and 4 bases from J, leaving 9 bases between. The CDR3 consists of 13 residues. Germline V gives CDR1 KGHDR, CDR2 SFDVKD.

Remarks on this clone: The limits of the CDR3 on the DNA are not certain, so only TCRdb's listed CDR3 is given. This chain links TRBV21-1 with TRBJ2-1; no DNA check was done on the table's D call, TRBD1. TRBV21-1 corresponds to a pseudogene. The CDR3 length is 16 residues, termini included. The chain's CDR3 is CASSKVGQGAYNEQFF.